These T cell receptor beta chains were read from a single sample in a study of blood T cells in healthy people across ages. MiXCR was run by TCRdb on the 5' RACE reads, yielding one entry per CDR3 protein. Among 1.5 million to 2 million distinct CDR3 sequences listed, 49% were seen once. The sequencing input was blood. The receptors were sampled from a woman between 40 and 55 years old in good health. Each CDR3 is given with its conserved first and last residue. The order of the fields is clone size, V gene, J gene, CDR3 protein. Rows may omit the clone size; those that give it use once, few, many or a size class.

abundance: NA
v_gene: TRBV2
j_gene: TRBJ2-3
CDR3aa: CASSDLGFRKDTQYF

abundance: few
v_gene: TRBV13
j_gene: TRBJ1-4
CDR3aa: CASSSPGQLEELFF

abundance: NA
v_gene: TRBV20-1
j_gene: TRBJ2-3
CDR3aa: CSATVGAGPTDTQYF

abundance: few
v_gene: TRBV4-3
j_gene: TRBJ2-3
CDR3aa: CASSQARLASTDTQYF

abundance: NA
v_gene: TRBV7-2
j_gene: TRBJ1-6
CDR3aa: CASSLEGVGGSPLHF

abundance: NA
v_gene: TRBV14
j_gene: TRBJ2-6
CDR3aa: CASSLRPSGTSTVGPPSGANVLTF

abundance: NA
v_gene: TRBV7-7
j_gene: NA
CDR3aa: CASMGRGKTQYF

abundance: NA
v_gene: TRBV6-2/TRBV6-3
j_gene: TRBJ2-5
CDR3aa: CASSHPDRGLGEQYF

abundance: NA
v_gene: TRBV3-1
j_gene: TRBJ2-5
CDR3aa: CASSQDTFPGQETQYF

abundance: once
v_gene: TRBV6-2/TRBV6-3
j_gene: TRBJ1-2
CDR3aa: CASCRGNYGYTF

abundance: NA
v_gene: TRBV20-1
j_gene: TRBJ1-5
CDR3aa: CSARDPGREINQPQHF

abundance: NA
v_gene: TRBV4-3
j_gene: TRBJ2-4
CDR3aa: CASSQDLLLAGGRDIQYF

abundance: few
v_gene: TRBV7-9
j_gene: TRBJ2-1
CDR3aa: CASSSRILDNEQFF

abundance: few
v_gene: TRBV5-1
j_gene: TRBJ2-5
CDR3aa: CASSLAARGKGETQYF

abundance: NA
v_gene: TRBV20-1
j_gene: TRBJ2-1
CDR3aa: CSARTESYEQFF

abundance: few
v_gene: TRBV24-1
j_gene: TRBJ2-1
CDR3aa: CATSDQLDNEQFF

abundance: NA
v_gene: TRBV9
j_gene: TRBJ2-7
CDR3aa: CARRGFGGHQVSYEQYF

abundance: few
v_gene: TRBV9
j_gene: TRBJ2-3
CDR3aa: CASSVSAGERTDTQYF

abundance: few
v_gene: TRBV11-2
j_gene: TRBJ2-7
CDR3aa: CASSHREQYF

abundance: NA
v_gene: TRBV12-3/TRBV12-4
j_gene: TRBJ2-3
CDR3aa: CASSKDRTTDTQYF

abundance: few
v_gene: TRBV5-6
j_gene: TRBJ2-5
CDR3aa: CASSLANTWVRETQYF

abundance: NA
v_gene: TRBV6-5
j_gene: TRBJ2-5
CDR3aa: CASSYEGSQETQYF

abundance: NA
v_gene: TRBV28
j_gene: TRBJ2-7
CDR3aa: CASSGSNYEQYF

abundance: NA
v_gene: TRBV7-2
j_gene: TRBJ2-7
CDR3aa: CASSETSGGTYEQYF

abundance: few
v_gene: TRBV4-2
j_gene: TRBJ2-3
CDR3aa: CASSPWDRVADTQYF

abundance: NA
v_gene: TRBV4-3
j_gene: TRBJ2-7
CDR3aa: CASSQRQGALGYEQYF

abundance: NA
v_gene: TRBV27
j_gene: TRBJ2-1
CDR3aa: CASSLGRGLKIYDEQFF

abundance: NA
v_gene: TRBV9
j_gene: TRBJ2-3
CDR3aa: CASSVKSTERTDTQYF

abundance: NA
v_gene: TRBV10-3
j_gene: TRBJ2-7
CDR3aa: CAISSSGTGLSEQYF

abundance: NA
v_gene: TRBV24-1
j_gene: TRBJ1-5
CDR3aa: CATSDGGRLSNQPQHF

abundance: NA
v_gene: TRBV4-2
j_gene: TRBJ2-1
CDR3aa: CASSQGGGADNEQFF

abundance: NA
v_gene: TRBV10-1
j_gene: TRBJ2-3
CDR3aa: CASSELSNPGTYEPTDTQYF

abundance: NA
v_gene: TRBV29-1
j_gene: TRBJ2-7
CDR3aa: CSVGQFGSEQYF

abundance: NA
v_gene: TRBV20-1
j_gene: TRBJ1-6
CDR3aa: CSARERQVYNSPLHF

abundance: NA
v_gene: TRBV15
j_gene: TRBJ1-5
CDR3aa: CATSRGQSNQPQHF

abundance: once
v_gene: TRBV27
j_gene: TRBJ1-2
CDR3aa: CASSPFGTTGGYTF

abundance: few
v_gene: TRBV20-1
j_gene: NA
CDR3aa: CSAPPPAGRKETQYF

abundance: NA
v_gene: TRBV5-1
j_gene: TRBJ2-3
CDR3aa: CASSLGAVSTDTQYF

abundance: few
v_gene: TRBV7-2
j_gene: TRBJ2-1
CDR3aa: CASSLIAPLPGAAGNEQFF

abundance: NA
v_gene: TRBV13
j_gene: NA
CDR3aa: CVSSKGTGGKTQYF

abundance: few
v_gene: TRBV7-8
j_gene: TRBJ2-1
CDR3aa: CASSPRQGKNEQFF

abundance: few
v_gene: TRBV20-1
j_gene: TRBJ2-4
CDR3aa: CSPLAGGLVAKNIQYF